Shown below are 8 T cell receptor beta chains from a single sample sequenced in a study of read filtering for tumor transcriptome and immune sequencing (dated by TCRdb to the early 2020s). TCRdb names Illumina HiSeq 4000 as the instrument used. TCR libraries were built from about 370 ng RNA with the Immunoverse kit, using molecular barcoded adaptors covering alpha/delta and beta/gamma chains. In TCRdb, the public reads were trimmed at Q25 with fastp and aligned with MiXCR, with productive beta chains retained. Rows are combined by CDR3 protein, so each entry shows the most common genes and DNA. This sample comprises 35,000 to 50,000 distinct CDR3 sequences, about 20% of them detected only once. Under 40% of the sample lies in the top ten. The source material was a population of CD138-negative cells sorted from bone marrow. Taken with the paper, the label for cell subset or site translates to: bone marrow mononuclear cells depleted of CD138+ plasma/myeloma cells by negative magnetic selection. All receptors derive from a donor aged 40 or over with multiple myeloma.

The table lists this clonotype with a few counts. The V and J genes are TRBV16 and TRBJ1-3; the D gene is possibly TRBD1 (6 bases). Germline assignment: CDR1 KGHSY and CDR2 FQNENV. V lost 2 bases and J lost 4, with 12 bases in between. CDR3 length equals 15 residues. CDR3 protein: CASSQQGNQGNTIYF. The DNA of the CDR3 is TGTGCCAGCAGCCAACAGGGGAATCAAGGAAACACCATATATTTT.

This clonotype was seen many times. V gene TRBV29-1 combines with J gene TRBJ2-7; TRBD2 aligns across 13 bases. CDR3 length: 13 residues. The V gene end was trimmed by 7 bases and the J gene end by 6 bases; junction bases not matched to a gene: 6. CDR1 is SQVTM, CDR2 ANQGSEA, per germline. CDR3 sequence (DNA): TGCAGCGCCGGGACTAGCGGGATCCCCGAGCAGTACTTC. Translated: CSAGTSGIPEQYF.

This clonotype occurred many times. The V call is TRBV5-1, the J call TRBJ2-1, with unresolved D. The germline gives CDR1 SGHRS, CDR2 YFSETQ. The CDR3 has 15 residues. V was cut by 4 bases and J by 0 bases, with 11 bases left in between. CDR3 amino acids: CASSLGSGSYNEQFF. In DNA, the CDR3 is TGCGCCAGCAGCCTGGGGTCCGGCTCCTACAATGAGCAGTTCTTC.

This chain joins TRBV6-6 and TRBJ2-7, with TRBD2 identical over 10 bases. Per the germline V gene, CDR1 is MNHNY and CDR2 is SVGAGI (reference sequence). Unmatched junction bases numbered 15, after V lost 4 bases and J lost 0 bases. CDR3 length: 19 amino acids. Here the CDR3 reads CASSSSLGPLAGFSYEQYF. The CDR3 coding sequence is TGTGCCAGCAGTTCCTCACTAGGTCCACTAGCGGGGTTCTCCTACGAGCAGTACTTC.

This clonotype has ten or more counts. The rearrangement joins TRBV27 to TRBJ2-7; 14 nucleotides agree with TRBD2. Germline V CDR1 and CDR2: MNHEY, SMNVEV (reference sequence). Losses at the gene ends were 6 bases for V and 4 bases for J; bases not matched to a gene: 5. CDR3 length: 15 residues. CDR3 in DNA: TGTGCCAGCAGGGACAGACTAGCGGGAGGGTACGAGCAGTACTTC. Its translation is CASRDRLAGGYEQYF.

This clonotype was counted ten times or more. The rearrangement joins TRBV5-1 to TRBJ1-1; the D is unclear. Per germline, CDR1 SGHRS and CDR2 YFSETQ. Trimming pared 0 bases from V and 6 bases from J, leaving 9 bases between. The CDR3 runs 13 residues. The CDR3 reads CASSLGLAAEAFF. The CDR3 nucleotides are TGCGCCAGCAGCTTGGGATTAGCGGCTGAAGCTTTCTTT.

This clonotype occurred many times. This chain joins TRBV5-1 and TRBJ2-3, with 10 bases fitting TRBD2. The V and J ends lost 4 bases and 3 bases, in that order; junction bases with no gene match: 8. Per the germline V gene, CDR1 is SGHRS and CDR2 is YFSETQ. This CDR3 is 16 amino acids long. The CDR3 loop is CASSPEAGGPTDTQYF. Written as DNA, the CDR3 is TGCGCCAGCAGCCCCGAAGCGGGAGGGCCGACAGATACGCAGTATTTT.

This clonotype came up many times. J is TRBJ2-3 and V is TRBV20-1; 11 nucleotides match TRBD2. Germline CDR1 reads DFQATT; CDR2 reads SNEGSKA (reference sequence). The CDR3 has 15 amino acids. After removal of 6 bases from V and 6 bases from J, the junction contained 11 bases not matched to a gene. The CDR3 DNA follows: TGCAGTGCCCAAAGAGGTAGCGGGAGGGCGGATACGCAGTATTTT. It is translated as CSAQRGSGRADTQYF.